Below are 32 T cell receptor beta chains sequenced from a single sample in a study of Graves' ophthalmopathy and Graves' hyperthyroidism. Amplifying from RNA transcripts, the study obtained TCR beta CDR3 regions. HTBI-primed first-round RT-PCR preceded second-round multiplex PCR. TCRdb called the multiplex PCR reads again in MiXCR, with one record for every CDR3 protein. The profile covers hundreds of thousands of distinct CDR3 sequences, with 22% appearing a single time and approximately 7% taken by the ten largest. The sequenced material came from peripheral blood. The receptors were sampled from a woman under 30 with stable Graves' hyperthyroidism. Some clones in this sample may be carry-over from other donors' samples.

The chain couples TRBV5-1 to TRBJ2-5, with D uncertain. The germline CDR1 and CDR2 sequences are SGHRS and YFSETQ. With 0 bases removed from V and 7 bases from J, the gap between germline ends came to 7 bases. CDR3 length equals 12 residues. CDR3 protein: CASSLVPATQYF. The CDR3 DNA sequence: TGCGCCAGCAGCTTGGTTCCCGCGACCCAGTACTTC.

The J gene is TRBJ2-7, the V gene TRBV20-1, with TRBD1 matching over 9 bases. Trimming cost V 5 bases and J 1 base; bases outside gene matches: 9. The CDR3 totals 15 residues. Germline lookup yields CDR1 DFQATT and CDR2 SNEGSKA (reference sequence). CDR3 sequence reads: CSAHSPGTGSYEQYF. The CDR3 bases are TGCAGTGCTCATAGCCCCGGGACAGGGTCCTACGAGCAGTACTTC.

The J gene is TRBJ1-1, the V gene TRBV28; D is perhaps TRBD1 (5 bases). The V gene's germline CDR1 is MDHEN and CDR2 SYDVKM. Trimming pared 10 bases from V and 4 bases from J, leaving 13 bases between. This CDR3 is 12 amino acids long. This CDR3 reads CATRQLVTEAFF. The DNA of the CDR3 is TGTGCCACCCGACAGCTCGTCACTGAAGCTTTCTTT.

The genes are TRBV6-2 or TRBV6-3 and TRBJ2-2, with D unresolved. Trimming left V 0 bases short and J 7 bases short, with 9 bases between. Germline CDR1 MNHEY, CDR2 SVGEGT. This CDR3 has 14 amino acids. The CDR3 DNA sequence: TGTGCCAGCAGTTACTCGGGCGTCTTCGGGGAGCTGTTTTTT. As protein: CASSYSGVFGELFF.

This clonotype was observed at least ten times. This chain uses TRBV12-3 or TRBV12-4 with TRBJ1-6; 7 positions match TRBD1. There are 13 residues in the CDR3. V lost 6 bases, J lost 12 bases, and 8 bases stayed unmatched. CDR3 loop: CASSLGTAQPLHF. Written as DNA, the CDR3 is TGTGCCAGCAGCCTCGGGACAGCTCAACCCCTCCACTTT.

This clonotype was recorded many times. This chain uses TRBV18 with TRBJ2-7; D gene uncertain. The CDR3 is made up of 14 amino acids. Germline CDR1 KGHSH, CDR2 LQKENI. V lost 0 bases and J 0 bases, leaving 6 bases between the germline ends. CDR3 sequence reads: CASSPPGFSYEQYF. The CDR3 DNA is TGTGCCAGCTCACCACCCGGATTCTCCTACGAGCAGTACTTC.

The chain joins TRBV20-1 to TRBJ1-1; D is unclear. V lost 3 bases and J lost 3, with 11 bases in between. Germline CDR1 and CDR2: DFQATT and SNEGSKA (reference sequence). The CDR3 is 13 amino acids. CDR3 sequence: CSASPGSDTEAFF. The CDR3 DNA is TGCAGTGCTAGTCCGGGATCGGACACTGAAGCTTTCTTT.

The chain joins TRBV6-1 to TRBJ1-2, with unresolved D. This CDR3 comprises 16 residues. The V gene lost 6 bases and the J gene lost 3 bases, with 20 bases spanning the gap. Germline lookup yields CDR1 MNHNS and CDR2 SASEGT. The CDR3 region is CASSGPGRSGYYGYTF. The DNA for the CDR3 is TGTGCCAGCAGCGGCCCGGGTAGGAGTGGGTACTATGGCTACACCTTC.

The chain links TRBV20-1 to TRBJ1-5; D is ambiguous. V lost 0 bases and J 4 bases, leaving 7 bases between the germline ends. This CDR3 has 13 amino acids. CDR1 is DFQATT, CDR2 SNEGSKA, per germline (reference sequence). The CDR3 nucleotides read TGCAGTGCTAGAGATAGCAGGAATCAGCCCCAGCATTTT. It translates to CSARDSRNQPQHF.

This clonotype occurred many times. This CDR3 is CASSDEGGSAWWYEQYF. Written as DNA, the CDR3 is TGTGCCAGCAGCGATGAGGGAGGGTCCGCGTGGTGGTACGAGCAGTACTTC. The chain combines TRBV11-2 with TRBJ2-7; 7 nucleotides match TRBD2. Per germline, CDR1 SGHAT and CDR2 FQNNGV. The CDR3 loop spans 17 amino acids. The V gene end was trimmed by 5 bases and the J gene end by 4 bases; junction bases not matched to a gene: 17.

The chain recombines TRBV2 with TRBJ2-4, with 7 bases fitting TRBD1. Germline CDR1 and CDR2: SNHLY and FYNNEI. This CDR3 has 14 amino acids. The trim removed 6 bases at V and 9 bases at J, leaving 11 bases unmatched. The CDR3 bases are TGTGCCAGCAGGGAGACGAAGGGACAGACCATTCAGTACTTC. This gives the protein CASRETKGQTIQYF.

This clonotype was counted between two and nine times. Lacking the conserved final phenylalanine or tryptophan, this CDR3 likely reflects a read error. The chain recombines TRBV6-1 with TRBJ1-1, with D perhaps matching TRBD1 (6 bases). V shed 6 bases and J shed 8 bases, with 13 bases lying between them. The CDR3 covers 12 residues. The germline gives CDR1 MNHNS, CDR2 SASEGT. The CDR3 DNA follows: TGTGCCAGCAGGTGGGGGCCCGCGGAAGCTTTCCTT. Residues: CASRWGPAEAFL.

On this clonotype: At one boundary the junction diverges from the germline segment, which might be a read error. The V gene is TRBV4-2, the J gene TRBJ2-7; D unclear. Germline V gene sequence: CDR1 LGHNA, CDR2 YNFKEQ. CDR3 size: 16 residues. The CDR3 spells CASIQKPSFSTYEQYF. CDR3 in DNA: TGTGCCAGCATCCAAAAGCCGAGTTTCTCTACCTACGAGCAGTACTTC.

This clonotype was seen at least ten times. J is TRBJ1-1 and V is TRBV6-2 or TRBV6-3, with D hard to call. Germline values: CDR1 MNHEY, CDR2 SVGEGT. Trimming pared 0 bases from V and 4 bases from J, leaving 3 bases between. The length of the CDR3 is 12 residues. CDR3 sequence (DNA): TGTGCCAGCAGTTACTCGCGCACTGAAGCTTTCTTT. Translating it yields CASSYSRTEAFF.

The table lists this clonotype with many counts. J is TRBJ1-2 and V is TRBV28; TRBD1 might be the D (5 bases). The V gene lost 2 bases and the J gene lost 2 bases, with 9 bases spanning the gap. The CDR3 length is 14 residues. Germline CDR1 reads MDHEN; CDR2 reads SYDVKM. CDR3 sequence reads: CASSLNEGNYGYTF. In DNA, the CDR3 is TGTGCCAGCAGTTTAAATGAGGGGAACTATGGCTACACCTTC.

The genes are TRBV12-3 or TRBV12-4 and TRBJ1-3; a weak D match, TRBD1 (5 bases). Trimming stripped 2 bases from V and 11 bases from J, with 13 bases between. The CDR3 sequence is 13 residues long. The chain's CDR3 is CASSLKFPGAIYF. CDR3 bases: TGTGCCAGCAGTTTAAAGTTTCCGGGGGCCATATATTTT.

The chain couples TRBV28 to TRBJ1-6, with D maybe TRBD1 (5 bases). Looked up from germline, CDR1 is MDHEN and CDR2 is SYDVKM. Trimming took off 6 bases at V and 3 bases at J, with 12 bases between the two ends. CDR3 length equals 15 residues. The CDR3 loop is CASSGQICYNSPLHF. The CDR3 DNA reads TGTGCCAGCAGCGGACAAATCTGCTATAATTCACCCCTCCACTTT.

V is TRBV6-5 and J is TRBJ1-5; a possible D gene is TRBD1 (5 bases). The V gene's germline CDR1 is MNHEY and CDR2 SVGAGI. This CDR3 has 15 amino acids. V shed 4 bases and J shed 2 bases, with 12 bases lying between them. CDR3 in amino acids: CASSWGGSGNQPQHF. In nucleotides, the CDR3 is TGTGCCAGCAGTTGGGGGGGATCCGGCAATCAGCCCCAGCATTTT.

This clonotype was seen many times. The V call is TRBV5-1, the J call TRBJ1-2, with 10 bases aligning to TRBD1. V trimming: 4 bases; J trimming: 9 bases; junction bases outside the gene matches: 9. This CDR3 has 14 residues. Germline-derived CDR1 and CDR2 are SGHRS and YFSETQ. The CDR3 loop is CASSPIRDRGRYTF. Here the CDR3 DNA reads TGCGCCAGCAGCCCGATCCGGGACAGGGGACGCTACACCTTC.

This clonotype was detected ten times or more. A junction end diverges from the germline sequence, so it may reflect a read error. The rearrangement joins TRBV25-1 to TRBJ2-7; possibly TRBD2 for D (5 bases). Per the germline V gene, CDR1 is MGHDK and CDR2 is SYGVNS. CDR3 length equals 13 residues. CDR3 sequence: CASRPASSSEQYF. Written as DNA, the CDR3 is TGTGCCAGCAGGCCAGCTAGCTCCTCCGAGCAGTACTTC.

Regarding this clonotype: With a much larger clone just one base away, this may be a read error. This chain joins TRBV20-1 and TRBJ2-2; tentative D call: TRBD1 (6 bases). This CDR3 comprises 17 residues. Per the germline V gene, CDR1 is DFQATT and CDR2 is SNEGSKA (reference sequence). The CDR3 reads CSAPDWGQPANTGELCF. CDR3 in DNA: TGCAGTGCTCCAGATTGGGGACAACCAGCGAACACCGGGGAGCTGTGTTTT.

This clonotype has ten or more counts. The rearrangement joins TRBV7-9 to TRBJ2-7; 7 bases match TRBD2. There are 14 residues in the CDR3. Germline V lookup: CDR1 SEHNR, CDR2 FQNEAQ (reference sequence). Trimming removed 8 bases from V and 6 bases from J; junction bases left unmatched: 13. CDR3 sequence reads: CASGAGRTLTEQYF. The CDR3 DNA reads as TGTGCCAGCGGAGCGGGGAGGACCCTCACCGAGCAGTACTTC.

In its sample, this clonotype was seen many times. The chain is built from TRBV2 and TRBJ1-5; perhaps TRBD1 as D (5 bases). The CDR3 covers 13 residues. V shed 4 bases and J shed 4 bases, with 8 bases lying between them. Germline CDR1 and CDR2: SNHLY and FYNNEI. The CDR3 loop reads CASSAGMNQPQHF. DNA for the CDR3: TGTGCCAGCAGTGCAGGGATGAATCAGCCCCAGCATTTT.

The rearrangement uses TRBV30 and TRBJ2-7; D call uncertain. Germline values: CDR1 GTSNPN, CDR2 SVGIG (reference sequence). This CDR3 has 13 residues. Between the trimmed V and J ends, which lost 0 bases and 4 bases, there was a span of 10 bases. CDR3 loop: CAWSVPGSYEQYF. The CDR3 nucleotides read TGTGCCTGGAGTGTACCCGGCAGTTACGAGCAGTACTTC.

There are many counts of this clonotype. The gene calls are TRBV12-3 or TRBV12-4 and TRBJ1-1; 7 bases map to TRBD1. The CDR3 runs 13 residues. The ends lost 6 bases at V and 1 base at J; junction bases unmatched: 2. The CDR3: CASRRTGNTEAFF. Here the CDR3 DNA reads TGTGCCAGCAGAAGGACAGGGAACACTGAAGCTTTCTTT.

This clonotype was observed many times. The J gene is TRBJ1-5, the V gene TRBV12-3 or TRBV12-4; D is ambiguous. The CDR3 is 15 residues long. V was cut by 3 bases and J by 3 bases, with 12 bases left in between. CDR3: CASSLARGANQPQHF. The CDR3, as DNA: TGTGCCAGCAGTTTGGCGCGGGGAGCCAATCAGCCCCAGCATTTT.

This clonotype was seen at least ten times. The chain carries TRBV18 and TRBJ1-6; D remains unclear. The CDR3 sequence is 13 residues long. The germline CDR1 and CDR2 sequences are KGHSH and LQKENI. V was clipped by 2 bases and J by 9 bases, with 8 bases between them. As DNA, the CDR3 is TGTGCCAGCTCACCAATCGCCCTTTCACCCCTCCACTTT. This codes for CASSPIALSPLHF.

The chain employs TRBV24-1 and TRBJ2-5; D is possibly TRBD1 (5 bases). The V gene lost 3 bases and the J gene lost 5 bases, with 15 bases spanning the gap. The length of the CDR3 is 15 residues. Germline assignment: CDR1 KGHDR and CDR2 SFDVKD. CDR3 bases: TGTGCCACCAGTGATCCGGACATCCTCGGGGAGACCCAGTACTTC. Its protein is CATSDPDILGETQYF.

This clonotype occurred many times. The genes are TRBV12-5 and TRBJ2-5; no clear D gene. The CDR3 loop spans 14 amino acids. CDR1 is LGHNT and CDR2 is FRNRAP in the germline V gene. Trimming removed 6 bases from V and 5 bases from J, with 16 bases in between. In DNA, the CDR3 is TGTGCTAGTGGGCCCGACGGAACTTACGAGACCCAGTACTTC. Encoded protein: CASGPDGTYETQYF.

The chain joins TRBV12-3 or TRBV12-4 to TRBJ1-4; the match to TRBD1 covers 11 bases. J gave up 3 bases and V 6 bases, and 6 bases lay outside the gene matches. CDR3 length: 16 amino acids. CDR3 region: CASRTGQGAANEKLFF. In DNA, the CDR3 is TGTGCCAGCAGGACCGGACAGGGGGCTGCTAATGAAAAACTGTTTTTT.

The chain couples TRBV5-1 to TRBJ1-1; 9 bases fit TRBD1. In germline, CDR1 is SGHRS, CDR2 YFSETQ. The CDR3 spans 14 residues. V dropped 6 bases and J dropped 4; count of bases not matched to a gene: 7. In DNA, the CDR3 is TGCGCCAGCACCTACAGGGGGCCGGGCACTGAAGCTTTCTTT. This sequence encodes CASTYRGPGTEAFF.

CDR3: CASSFQGSDEQYF. The CDR3 bases are TGTGCCAGCAGTTTCCAGGGGTCCGACGAGCAGTACTTC. This chain connects TRBV28 to TRBJ2-7, with D tentatively TRBD1 (6 bases). In germline, CDR1 is MDHEN, CDR2 SYDVKM. Trimming removed 3 bases from V and 5 bases from J, with 11 bases in between. This CDR3 has 13 amino acids.